This T cell receptor beta chain was captured by sequencing in a study of T cells after yellow fever vaccination. This clonotype came up a few times. Its antigen is unidentified. General study findings and limits: Among primary-vaccination clones, most reappeared after the booster, at 95% to 96% for CD4 and 88% for CD8.

Using its own MiXCR run on the 5' RACE reads, TCRdb lists one record per CDR3 protein. The profile shows about 74,000 distinct CDR3 sequences, approximately 7% of them singletons. The CDR3 loop spans 13 amino acids. Germline CDR1 ENHRY, CDR2 SYGVKD. Trimming removed 1 base from V and 2 bases from J, with 5 bases in between. The source of this sequence is a man between 18 and 35 years old who received the YFV17D yellow fever vaccine. The J gene is TRBJ2-5, the V gene TRBV10-3, with D hard to call. This sample comprised CD8+ T cells sorted from PBMCs, obtained 5 days after the first yellow fever vaccination. The CDR3 reads CAISELRQETQYF. CDR3 sequence (DNA): TGTGCCATCAGTGAGTTGCGACAAGAGACCCAGTACTTC.